The T cell receptor beta chain described here comes from a study of CD8+ T cells in alopecia areata. V was shortened by 9 bases and J by 4 bases, with 19 bases between the two germline ends. The germline V gene encodes CDR1 MGHDK and CDR2 SYGVNS. The CDR3 covers 15 residues. Study conclusions and caveats: Among the 100 top clones, expanded CD8+ clones, like scalp clonality, were significantly decreased by tofacitinib.

Following extraction, RNA underwent reverse transcription to cDNA, which served as the sequencing template. The method was immunoSEQ multiplex PCR; TCRdb's version includes in-frame clones alone and lacks a portion of them. The sample contains about 180,000 clones, about 61% of which appear only once. As for treatment: oral pan-JAK inhibitor, 5-10 mg twice daily. Only a few counts were recorded for this clone. Its antigen is currently unknown. This chain connects TRBV25-1 to TRBJ1-5; the D gene is possibly TRBD1 (5 bases). The clonotype originates from a human donor with alopecia areata. Sequenced here: CD4+ T cells sorted from blood, sampled at roughly week 58, from a patient treated with tofacitinib. CDR3 residues: CASNEGCRRNQPQHF. In DNA form, the CDR3 reads TGTGCCAGTAATGAGGGGTGCAGGAGAAATCAGCCCCAGCATTTT.